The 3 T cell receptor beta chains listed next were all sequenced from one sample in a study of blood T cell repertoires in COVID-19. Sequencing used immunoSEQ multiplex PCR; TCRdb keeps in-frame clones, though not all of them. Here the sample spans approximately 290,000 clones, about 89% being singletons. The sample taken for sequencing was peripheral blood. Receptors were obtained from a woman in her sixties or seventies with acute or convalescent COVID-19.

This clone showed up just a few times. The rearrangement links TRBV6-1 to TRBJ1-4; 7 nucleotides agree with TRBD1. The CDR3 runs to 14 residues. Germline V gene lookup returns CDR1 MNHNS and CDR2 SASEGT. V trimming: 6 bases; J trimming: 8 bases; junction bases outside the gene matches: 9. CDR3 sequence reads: CASRKRGREEKLFF. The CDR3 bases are TGTGCCAGCAGAAAAAGGGGGCGGGAAGAAAAACTGTTTTTT.

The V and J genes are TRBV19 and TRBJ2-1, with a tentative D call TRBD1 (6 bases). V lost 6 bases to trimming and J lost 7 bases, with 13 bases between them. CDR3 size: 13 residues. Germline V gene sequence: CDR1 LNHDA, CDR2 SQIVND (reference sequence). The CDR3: CASSGQRVNEQFF. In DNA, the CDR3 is TGTGCCAGTAGCGGACAGAGGGTAAATGAGCAGTTCTTC.

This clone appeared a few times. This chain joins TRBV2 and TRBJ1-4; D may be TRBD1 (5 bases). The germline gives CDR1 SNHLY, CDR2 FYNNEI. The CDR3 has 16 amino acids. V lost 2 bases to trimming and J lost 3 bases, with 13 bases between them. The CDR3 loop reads CASSEQHQGPNEKLFF. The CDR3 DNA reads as TGTGCCAGCAGTGAACAACATCAGGGCCCTAATGAAAAACTGTTTTTT.